This T cell receptor (beta chain) was documented in a study of T cell responses to AZD1222 COVID-19 vaccine. Study context: Doses given second, at about 4 or about 12 weeks, were pooled. Study-level results: No repertoire was sampled before or during the peak T cell response, only after it.

TCRdb's copy holds only in-frame clones and misses some; the assay was immunoSEQ multiplex PCR. The table has some 96,000 clones, 88% seen once. The V gene's germline CDR1 is MNHEY and CDR2 SVGAGI. V was trimmed by 8 bases and J by 3 bases, leaving 17 bases between them. This CDR3 spans 15 amino acids. This clone came up once. Its antigen is not identified. This TCR was sampled from an adult in good health. Sequencing was performed on peripheral blood, taken on day 0 of AZD1222 vaccination. This chain uses TRBV6-5 with TRBJ2-1; D may be TRBD1 or TRBD2 (5 bases each). CDR3 region: CASRPRDGYYNEQFF. CDR3 nucleotide sequence: TGTGCCAGCCGACCAAGGGACGGATACTACAATGAGCAGTTCTTC.